One TCR beta chain is described in this entry. Its target antigen remains unknown. Base qualities are not provided; no much larger clone lies one nucleotide away. The meaning of the sample's time point label: neoterminal ileum biopsy at postoperative endoscopy, about 6 months after surgery. Eligible patients were adults with ileal or ileocolonic Crohn's disease who had an indication for ileocolonic resection. Whole ileal mucosal biopsies were stored frozen at -80°C before DNA extraction. Genomic DNA was extracted from frozen whole biopsies with a TRizol-based method and quantified on a NanoDrop 2000 spectrophotometer. From a lookup of the germline V gene, CDR1 and CDR2 are SGDLS and YYNGEE. The CDR3 covers 13 residues, taking in both the cysteine and the phenylalanine. Only the CDR3 region is kept as DNA, spanning 39 bases read in frame from base 1. Trimming accounts for 3 bases at V and 2 bases at J, while the number of junction bases matched to no gene is 1.

For commercial TCRB immunosequencing, roughly 0.5 micrograms of biopsy DNA were submitted for each sample. A two-step, amplification bias-controlled multiplex PCR was used by Adaptive Biotechnology to amplify CDR3 regions from genomic DNA. Primers covering every V and J gene segment were used in the first PCR, while barcodes and Illumina adapters were added in the second PCR. CDR3 libraries were sequenced on an Illumina instrument. In the authors' own workflow: Vendor-provided pipelines were combined with custom analysis of raw data in R/Bioconductor under R version 3.3.0. Clonality, which ranges from 0 to 1, was calculated as the inverse of the normalised Shannon entropy across all productive clones. High-frequency clones were defined as the share of the repertoire taken up by the top 100 clones, keeping only clones that passed a 95% confidence test. Repertoire diversity was measured with the Simpson index, and overlap between samples was measured with the Morisita-Horn index. Held by TCRdb, this immuneACCESS table contains in-frame sequences only and omits some clones. Under half of the omission traces to an unresolved V gene where checked; the cause of the rest is unknown. Clone size and V and J calls were adopted from that table, with D and trimming inferred from the DNA. Counted in this sample were about 13,000 clones; roughly 80% of them appeared once. Together, the top ten hold about 15% of the sample.

The data are from a study of T cell repertoires in ileal Crohn's disease (dated by TCRdb to about 2019). In terms of the full investigation: Median disease duration was about eight years, and roughly 35% of patients were identified as active smokers at the time of surgery. Roughly half of the patients were given postoperative therapy, with 15 to 20 on anti-TNF agents and about a dozen on thiopurines. A total of around 150 mucosal samples from around 57 patients were sequenced, collected from several sites on the surgical specimen as well as at postoperative endoscopy. Surgery was performed for a complication in all patients, with stricturing disease in about 61% and penetrating disease in around 40%. Endoscopic postoperative recurrence was defined by a Rutgeerts score above i0. M6 samples were neoterminal ileum biopsies taken at postoperative colonoscopy. The study ran alongside a multicentre cohort designed to identify predictors of early endoscopic recurrence after ileocolonic resection. The TCR repertoire was analysed in 55 to 70 patients with Crohn's disease drawn from a prospective multicentre cohort.

What the study reported, not specific to this receptor: Sorted CD8 T cells carried more high-frequency clones than CD4 T cells, suggesting mucosal expansions were mainly CD8. Compared with non-smokers, patients who were active smokers at surgery showed a significantly higher proportion of clonal expansions (roughly 24% vs 19%, p=0.02). Endoscopic recurrence was found to be associated with higher high-frequency clone percentages at surgery, and recurrence was observed in all patients with clonality above 26.8% (18/57). Only a subgroup of patients, of unstated size, had mucosal CD4 and CD8 T cells sorted and sequenced. Postoperative endoscopy timing varied within the first year after surgery, with a median delay of around seven months.

Material for sequencing was ileal tissue. The chain uses TRBV9 and TRBJ2-5; the junction holds 7 bases that match TRBD2. This clonotype was obtained from an adult with Crohn's disease. For the CDR3, the sequence is CASSGTRQETQYF. The bases are TGTGCCAGCAGCGGGACTAGACAAGAGACCCAGTACTTC.